The clone carrying this T cell receptor beta chain was detected many times. Its antigen is currently unknown. The data were taken from a study of T cells after yellow fever vaccination. Study-level findings and limits: Repertoires sorted by FACS could include abundant clonotypes that are contaminants from the bulk population.

From germline, CDR1 is MNHEY and CDR2 SMNVEV (reference sequence). The CDR3 has 14 residues. Unmatched junction bases numbered 0, after V lost 5 bases and J lost 0 bases. TCRdb reprocessed the 5' RACE reads via MiXCR and lists one record per CDR3 protein. The sample lists a few hundred thousand distinct CDR3 sequences; roughly 4.3% were seen once. The clonotype originates from a man aged 18 to 30 who received the YFV17D yellow fever vaccine. The sample consisted of PBMCs, taken 5 days after the yellow fever booster vaccination. V gene TRBV27 combines with J gene TRBJ1-4, with 7 bases aligning to TRBD1. The CDR3 coding sequence is TGTGCCAGCAGTACAGGGGCAACTAATGAAAAACTGTTTTTT. This translates into CASSTGATNEKLFF.